A single sample gave rise to the 31 T cell receptor beta chains below, sequenced in a study of control samples from healthy donors and cancer patients. Measured with immunoSEQ multiplex PCR; TCRdb has only the in-frame clones, and not every one. The table has approximately 110,000 clones, 80% to 95% seen once; the top ten hold less than 9.5%. Sequencing was carried out using blood. These receptors all come from a woman under 30 in good health.

This clone has only one observation. The J gene is TRBJ1-3, the V gene TRBV4-3, with 9 bases lining up with TRBD1. The germline gives CDR1 LGHNA, CDR2 YSLEER. The trim removed 0 bases at V and 4 bases at J, leaving 4 bases unmatched. The CDR3 length is 16 residues. The CDR3 loop is CASSQETGGTGNTIYF. The DNA of the CDR3 is TGCGCCAGCAGCCAAGAAACAGGGGGCACCGGAAACACCATATATTTT.

CDR3 loop: CASSLRLAPSDTQYF. The CDR3 bases are TGTGCCAGCAGCTTACGACTAGCTCCGTCAGATACGCAGTATTTT. This chain uses TRBV7-2 with TRBJ2-3; the match to TRBD2 covers 7 bases. Germline-derived CDR1 and CDR2 are SGHTA and FQGNSA. The CDR3 length is 15 residues. The V gene end was trimmed by 2 bases and the J gene end by 4 bases; junction bases not matched to a gene: 6.

This chain uses TRBV7-2 with TRBJ2-5; 7 nucleotides agree with TRBD1. V dropped 4 bases and J dropped 4; count of bases not matched to a gene: 9. CDR3 length: 15 residues. Germline values: CDR1 SGHTA, CDR2 FQGNSA. The CDR3 region has the DNA TGTGCCAGCAGCTCTCAACAGGGGTGGGGAGAGACCCAGTACTTC. Translating it yields CASSSQQGWGETQYF.

This clone was detected once. The CDR3 region is CASKPGLRRERKYNEQFF. For the CDR3, the DNA is TGTGCCAGTAAGCCGGGACTTAGGCGGGAGCGGAAGTACAATGAGCAGTTCTTC. V is TRBV19 and J is TRBJ2-1, with 7 bases identical to TRBD2. This CDR3 has 18 residues. V shed 7 bases, J shed 4 bases, and the junction held 19 bases outside the gene matches. CDR1 and CDR2 from the germline V gene are LNHDA and SQIVND (reference sequence).

This chain uses TRBV19 with TRBJ1-5, with 9 bases identical to TRBD1. Germline V gene data show CDR1 as LNHDA and CDR2 as SQIVND (reference sequence). Trimming removed 9 bases from V and 3 bases from J; junction bases left unmatched: 3. CDR3 size: 13 residues. CDR3 coding DNA: TGTGCCAGCGGACAGGGGTTCAATCAGCCCCAGCATTTT. It is translated as CASGQGFNQPQHF.

The genes are TRBV5-8 and TRBJ2-7; 8 nucleotides align to TRBD2. Germline values: CDR1 SGHTS, CDR2 YDEGEE. The CDR3 is made up of 15 amino acids. V dropped 4 bases and J dropped 1; count of bases not matched to a gene: 7. The CDR3 is CASSHQRGSSYEQYF. The CDR3 nucleotides are TGTGCCAGCAGCCACCAGCGGGGGTCATCCTACGAGCAGTACTTC.

Regarding this clone: One end of the junction does not line up with germline, which may come from a read error. The gene calls are TRBV5-6 and TRBJ1-4; no clear D gene. From germline, CDR1 is SGHDT and CDR2 YYEEEE. CDR3 length: 12 amino acids. The CDR3 is CASSLGGGPLLF. In nucleotides, the CDR3 is TGTGCCAGCAGCTTGGGGGGAGGTCCCTTGCTTTTT. The variable domain in full, completed from reference TRBV5-6 and TRBJ1-4, reads DAGVTQSPTHLIKTRGQQVTLRCSPKSGHDTVSWYQQALGQGPQFIFQYYEEEERQRGNFPDRFSGHQFPNYSSELNVNALLLGDSALYLCASSLGGGPLLFGSGTQLSVL.

As DNA, the CDR3 is TGTGCCAGCAGTTTTTCGGGGGGGAAAGATACGCAGTATTTT. Protein: CASSFSGGKDTQYF. The chain uses TRBV28 and TRBJ2-3, with TRBD2 matching 8 bases. Germline V lookup: CDR1 MDHEN, CDR2 SYDVKM. The junction had 4 bases not matched to a gene; V was cut back by 3 bases and J by 5 bases. The length of the CDR3 is 14 residues.

Here the CDR3 reads CASSQGLAGDTDTQYF. The CDR3 coding sequence is TGTGCCAGCAGCCAGGGACTAGCGGGAGACACAGATACGCAGTATTTT. The chain links TRBV3-1 (or the pseudogene TRBV3-2) to TRBJ2-3; 14 bases fit TRBD2. CDR1 is LGHDT and CDR2 is YNNKEL in the germline V gene (reference sequence). The CDR3 extends over 16 amino acids. V trimming: 3 bases; J trimming: 2 bases; junction bases outside the gene matches: 1.

The chain carries TRBV18 and TRBJ2-1; TRBD2 agrees at 7 bases. With V trimmed by 6 bases and J by 6 bases, 11 bases remained unmatched. This CDR3 region has 15 residues. The germline gives CDR1 KGHSH, CDR2 LQKENI. The CDR3 reads CASSQGLVVSNEQFF. The DNA for the CDR3 is TGTGCCAGCTCCCAAGGACTAGTAGTCTCCAATGAGCAGTTCTTC.

The rearrangement links TRBV12-3 or TRBV12-4 to TRBJ2-7; D call uncertain. This CDR3 contains 13 residues. Deletions cut 3 bases from V and 1 base from J, with 7 bases between. CDR3 bases: TGTGCCAGCAGTTTTGGCAGGTCCTACGAGCAGTACTTC. This gives the protein CASSFGRSYEQYF.

This chain joins TRBV19 and TRBJ1-5; D is unclear. V lost 2 bases and J lost 0, with 11 bases in between. The CDR3 has 16 residues. Germline values: CDR1 LNHDA, CDR2 SQIVND (reference sequence). CDR3 DNA sequence: TGTGCCAGTAGTATACCAAGCAGCAATAGCAATCAGCCCCAGCATTTT. The encoded protein is CASSIPSSNSNQPQHF.

V is TRBV6-2 or TRBV6-3 and J is TRBJ2-7; D is possibly TRBD1 (6 bases). The CDR3 length is 13 residues. The germline gives CDR1 MNHEY, CDR2 SVGEGT. V dropped 4 bases and J dropped 3 bases, with 10 bases sitting between them. CDR3 loop: CASSFGGHYEQYF. The DNA of the CDR3 is TGTGCCAGCAGTTTTGGGGGCCACTACGAGCAGTACTTC.

The rearrangement links TRBV23-1 to TRBJ1-1, with D possibly matching TRBD1 (6 bases). TRBV23-1 belongs to the ORF category, with a function that is uncertain. The V end was cut by 5 bases, the J end by 10 bases, with 23 bases between. The CDR3 spans 15 residues. CDR3 in DNA: TGCGCCAGCAGTTGCCATAGGGGCTCATCACAGGGAGCTTTCTTT. It codes for CASSCHRGSSQGAFF.

The rearrangement joins TRBV5-5 to TRBJ2-1, with 8 positions matching TRBD1. CDR1 and CDR2 (germline): SGHKS, YYEKEE (reference sequence). The junction had 7 bases not matched to a gene; V was cut back by 6 bases and J by 8 bases. CDR3 size: 13 residues. The CDR3 DNA reads as TGTGCCAGCAAAAGACAGGGGTCAGATGAGCAGTTCTTC. As protein: CASKRQGSDEQFF.

The chain joins TRBV6-5 to TRBJ2-7; D is uncertain. Germline CDR1 MNHEY, CDR2 SVGAGI. V was shortened by 8 bases and J by 1 base, with 12 bases between the two germline ends. The CDR3 contains 13 residues. CDR3 in amino acids: CASSPGSSYEQYF. CDR3 in DNA: TGTGCCAGCTCGCCCGGGTCATCCTACGAGCAGTACTTC.

The gene calls are TRBV24-1 and TRBJ2-1; TRBD1 aligns across 9 bases. The CDR3 sequence is 16 residues long. The V and J ends lost 5 bases and 6 bases, in that order; junction bases with no gene match: 10. CDR1 and CDR2 from the germline V gene are KGHDR and SFDVKD. The CDR3 region has the DNA TGTGCCACCAGTGGCGAGGACAGGGGACCCCCCAATGAGCAGTTCTTC. Protein sequence: CATSGEDRGPPNEQFF.

CDR3: CASTPTSPWPQHF. CDR3 DNA sequence: TGTGCCAGCACCCCCACGTCCCCTTGGCCCCAGCATTTT. The rearrangement uses TRBV28 and TRBJ1-5; no clear D. Germline CDR1 reads MDHEN; CDR2 reads SYDVKM. Trimming removed 7 bases from V and 9 bases from J, with 16 bases in between. CDR3 size: 13 residues.

The rearrangement links TRBV7-2 to TRBJ1-3; the match to TRBD1 covers 9 bases. Germline V gene lookup returns CDR1 SGHTA and CDR2 FQGNSA. The CDR3 sequence is 17 residues long. V trimming: 2 bases; J trimming: 1 base; junction bases outside the gene matches: 6. CDR3 protein: CASSLTGTGYSGNTIYF. Here the CDR3 DNA reads TGTGCCAGCAGCTTAACCGGGACAGGGTATTCTGGAAACACCATATATTTT.

The rearrangement joins TRBV3-1 (or the pseudogene TRBV3-2) to TRBJ1-1, with D uncertain. In germline, CDR1 is LGHDT, CDR2 YNNKEL (reference sequence). V shed 3 bases and J shed 5 bases, with 7 bases lying between them. This CDR3 comprises 12 residues. CDR3 coding DNA: TGTGCCAGCAGCCAGGGAGTGACTGAAGCTTTCTTT. Amino acid sequence: CASSQGVTEAFF.

The chain combines TRBV7-8 with TRBJ2-6; unclear D gene. There are 16 residues in the CDR3. From germline, CDR1 is SGHVS and CDR2 FQNEAQ. Trimming took 2 bases from V and 1 from J, leaving 9 bases between them. Here the CDR3 reads CASSLTGASGANVLTF. In DNA form, the CDR3 reads TGTGCCAGCAGCTTAACGGGCGCTTCTGGGGCCAACGTCCTGACTTTC.

The chain employs TRBV6-6 and TRBJ2-5, with TRBD1 as a possible D gene (6 bases). V was pared by 0 bases and J by 13 bases, with 24 bases between. Germline CDR1 MNHNY, CDR2 SVGAGI (reference sequence). The CDR3 has 16 amino acids. In DNA, the CDR3 is TGTGCCAGCAGTTACTCGGACCCCCGGGGACACGGCCAAGGGTACTTC. Amino acid sequence: CASSYSDPRGHGQGYF.

The CDR3 nucleotides read TGTGCCAGCAGCACACCAAGAATTCGGGGGGGGAGGTCGAACACTGAAGCTTTCTTT. Amino acids: CASSTPRIRGGRSNTEAFF. The genes are TRBV7-8 and TRBJ1-1; a possible D gene is TRBD1 (5 bases). Germline V CDR1 and CDR2: SGHVS, FQNEAQ. V gave up 5 bases and J gave up 1 base, with 26 bases separating them. This CDR3 has 19 amino acids.

The genes are TRBV6-2 or TRBV6-3 and TRBJ2-3; 7 positions agree with TRBD2. The CDR3 consists of 14 residues. Germline CDR1 MNHEY, CDR2 SVGEGT. J gave up 2 bases and V 6 bases, and 5 bases lay outside the gene matches. CDR3 amino acids: CASSGGGPTDTQYF. CDR3 bases: TGTGCCAGCAGCGGCGGGGGTCCCACAGATACGCAGTATTTT.

This clone turned up a few times. V is TRBV19 and J is TRBJ2-7; 7 bases align to TRBD2. This CDR3 is built from 16 residues. Germline-derived CDR1 and CDR2 are LNHDA and SQIVND (reference sequence). Trimming took 5 bases from V and 0 from J; bases not matched to a gene: 10. CDR3 loop: CASSSQSGNVSYEQYF. The CDR3 coding sequence is TGTGCCAGTAGTTCCCAAAGCGGGAATGTCTCCTACGAGCAGTACTTC.

This clone was seen many times. Other DNA sequences within the sample encode an identical CDR3. V is TRBV24-1 and J is TRBJ2-5; TRBD1 matches at 8 bases. Germline V lookup: CDR1 KGHDR, CDR2 SFDVKD. V dropped 4 bases and J dropped 1; count of bases not matched to a gene: 7. The CDR3 length is 16 residues. The CDR3 coding sequence is TGTGCCACCAGTGACCCTGGGACAGGACTCCAAGAGACCCAGTACTTC. Residues: CATSDPGTGLQETQYF.

J is TRBJ2-1 and V is TRBV28; a possible D gene is TRBD1 (6 bases). CDR3 length: 17 amino acids. V lost 2 bases, J lost 2 bases, and 16 bases lay in between. CDR1 and CDR2 (germline): MDHEN, SYDVKM. CDR3 in DNA: TGTGCCAGCAGTTTACCCCCCCCGCAGGGGCCCTACAATGAGCAGTTCTTC. Protein sequence: CASSLPPPQGPYNEQFF.

This clone was picked up one time. CDR3 nucleotide sequence: TGTGCCAGCAGCCTAGGGGGCGGACTCACAGATACGCAGTATTTT. Its protein is CASSLGGGLTDTQYF. The chain employs TRBV4-2 and TRBJ2-3; 7 bases fit TRBD1. Per the germline V gene, CDR1 is LGHNA and CDR2 is YNFKEQ. This CDR3 is built from 15 residues. Losses at the gene ends were 4 bases for V and 2 bases for J; bases not matched to a gene: 6.

The chain is built from TRBV4-3 and TRBJ1-6; D unclear. Germline V gives CDR1 LGHNA, CDR2 YSLEER. The length of the CDR3 is 15 residues. Trimming took off 0 bases at V and 4 bases at J, with 7 bases between the two ends. This CDR3 reads CASSQDNGYNSPLHF. CDR3 bases: TGCGCCAGCAGCCAAGATAACGGGTATAATTCACCCCTCCACTTT.

The rearrangement joins TRBV5-1 to TRBJ1-1, with TRBD1 as a possible D gene (5 bases). Trimming cost V 1 base and J 5 bases, with 24 bases left between them. Germline-derived CDR1 and CDR2 are SGHRS and YFSETQ. The CDR3 totals 18 residues. Here the CDR3 DNA reads TGCGCCAGCAGCTTGTTAAGACAGATTGGATACGTGAGGACTGAAGCTTTCTTT. Translation gives CASSLLRQIGYVRTEAFF.

This clone was seen a single time. V gene TRBV5-6 combines with J gene TRBJ2-2, with 8 positions matching TRBD1. V lost 2 bases to trimming and J lost 1 base; unmatched junction nucleotides: 4. Germline V gives CDR1 SGHDT, CDR2 YYEEEE. This CDR3 is built from 16 residues. DNA of the CDR3: TGTGCCAGCAGCTTCTTAGACAGGGGGAACACCGGGGAGCTGTTTTTT. This gives the protein CASSFLDRGNTGELFF.